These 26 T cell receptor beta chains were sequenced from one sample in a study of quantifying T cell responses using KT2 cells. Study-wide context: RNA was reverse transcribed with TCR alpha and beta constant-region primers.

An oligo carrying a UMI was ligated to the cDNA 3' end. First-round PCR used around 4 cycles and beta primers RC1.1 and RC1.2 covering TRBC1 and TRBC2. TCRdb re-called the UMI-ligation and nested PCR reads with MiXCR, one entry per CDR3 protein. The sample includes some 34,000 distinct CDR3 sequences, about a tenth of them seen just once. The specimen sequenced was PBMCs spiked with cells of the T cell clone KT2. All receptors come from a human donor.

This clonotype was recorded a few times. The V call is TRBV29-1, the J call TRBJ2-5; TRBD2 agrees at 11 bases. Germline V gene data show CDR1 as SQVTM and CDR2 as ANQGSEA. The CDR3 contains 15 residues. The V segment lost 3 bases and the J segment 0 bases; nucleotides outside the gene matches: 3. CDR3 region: CSVDMGLADQETQYF. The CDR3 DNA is TGCAGCGTTGATATGGGACTAGCGGACCAAGAGACCCAGTACTTC.

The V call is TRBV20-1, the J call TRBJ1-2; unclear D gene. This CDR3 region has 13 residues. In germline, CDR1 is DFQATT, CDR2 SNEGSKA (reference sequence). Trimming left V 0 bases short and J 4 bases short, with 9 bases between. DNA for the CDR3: TGCAGTGCTAGAGATATTTATTTCTATGGCTACACCTTC. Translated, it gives CSARDIYFYGYTF.

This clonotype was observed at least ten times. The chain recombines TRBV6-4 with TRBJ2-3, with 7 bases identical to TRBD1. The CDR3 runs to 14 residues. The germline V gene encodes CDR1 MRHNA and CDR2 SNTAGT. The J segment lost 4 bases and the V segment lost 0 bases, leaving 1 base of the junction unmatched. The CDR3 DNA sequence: TGTGCCAGCAGTGACTCCCAGGGGGCAGATACGCAGTATTTT. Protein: CASSDSQGADTQYF.

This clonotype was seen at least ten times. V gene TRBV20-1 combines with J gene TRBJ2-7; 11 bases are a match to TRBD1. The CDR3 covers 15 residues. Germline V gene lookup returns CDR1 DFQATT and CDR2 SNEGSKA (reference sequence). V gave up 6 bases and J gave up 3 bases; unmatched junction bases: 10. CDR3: CSAAKGQGGLYEQYF. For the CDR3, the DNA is TGCAGTGCCGCGAAGGGACAGGGGGGCCTCTACGAGCAGTACTTC.

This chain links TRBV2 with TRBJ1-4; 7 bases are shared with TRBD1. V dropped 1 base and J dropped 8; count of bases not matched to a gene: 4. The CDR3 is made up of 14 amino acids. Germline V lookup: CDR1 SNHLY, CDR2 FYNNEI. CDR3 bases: TGTGCCAGCAGTGAAGACAGGGGCGGAGAAAAACTGTTTTTT. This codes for CASSEDRGGEKLFF.

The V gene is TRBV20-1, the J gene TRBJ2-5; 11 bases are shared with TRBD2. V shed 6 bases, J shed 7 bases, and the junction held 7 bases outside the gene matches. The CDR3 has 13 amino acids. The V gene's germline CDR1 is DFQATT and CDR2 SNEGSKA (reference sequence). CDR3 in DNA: TGCAGTGCCAGACTAGCGGGGATGGGGACCCAGTACTTC. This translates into CSARLAGMGTQYF.

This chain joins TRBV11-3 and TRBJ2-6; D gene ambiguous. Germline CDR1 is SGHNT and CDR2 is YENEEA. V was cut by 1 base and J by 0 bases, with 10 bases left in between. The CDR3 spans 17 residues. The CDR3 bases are TGTGCCAGCAGCTTAGGCAGCTTAAGCTCTGGGGCCAACGTCCTGACTTTC. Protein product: CASSLGSLSSGANVLTF.

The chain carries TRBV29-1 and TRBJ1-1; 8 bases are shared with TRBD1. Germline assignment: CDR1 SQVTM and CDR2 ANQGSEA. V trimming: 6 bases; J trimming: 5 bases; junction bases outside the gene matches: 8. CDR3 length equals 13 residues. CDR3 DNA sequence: TGCAGCGTGAACAGGGGGAGTGGGACTGAAGCTTTCTTT. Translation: CSVNRGSGTEAFF. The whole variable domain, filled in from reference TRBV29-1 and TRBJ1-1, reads SAVISQKPSRDICQRGTSLTIQCQVDSQVTMMFWYRQQPGQSLTLIATANQGSEATYESGFVIDKFPISRPNLTFSTLTVSNMSPEDSSIYLCSVNRGSGTEAFFGQGTRLTVV.

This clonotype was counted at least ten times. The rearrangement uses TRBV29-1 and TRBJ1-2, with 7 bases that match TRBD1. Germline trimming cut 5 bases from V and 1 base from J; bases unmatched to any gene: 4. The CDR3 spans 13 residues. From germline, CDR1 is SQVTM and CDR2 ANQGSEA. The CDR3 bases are TGCAGCGTTCGGACAGGTCTTAACTATGGCTACACCTTC. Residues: CSVRTGLNYGYTF. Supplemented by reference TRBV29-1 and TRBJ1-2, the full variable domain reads SAVISQKPSRDICQRGTSLTIQCQVDSQVTMMFWYRQQPGQSLTLIATANQGSEATYESGFVIDKFPISRPNLTFSTLTVSNMSPEDSSIYLCSVRTGLNYGYTFGSGTRLTVV.

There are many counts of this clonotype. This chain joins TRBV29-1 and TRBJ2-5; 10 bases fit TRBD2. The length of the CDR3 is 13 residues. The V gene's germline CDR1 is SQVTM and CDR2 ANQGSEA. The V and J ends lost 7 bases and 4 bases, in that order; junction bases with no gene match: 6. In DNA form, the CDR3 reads TGCAGCGCGGAGCGGGAGGGCCCAGAGACCCAGTACTTC. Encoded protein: CSAEREGPETQYF.

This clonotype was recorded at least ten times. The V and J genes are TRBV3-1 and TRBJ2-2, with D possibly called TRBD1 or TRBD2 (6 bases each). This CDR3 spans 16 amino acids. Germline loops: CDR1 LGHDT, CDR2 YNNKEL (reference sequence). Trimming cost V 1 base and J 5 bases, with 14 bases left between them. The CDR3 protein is CASSQVGGARTGELFF. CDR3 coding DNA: TGTGCCAGCAGCCAAGTGGGGGGCGCTAGGACCGGGGAGCTGTTTTTT.

CDR3 coding DNA: TGTGCCAGCAGTTACTCGAACACCGGGGAGCTGTTTTTT. Its protein product is CASSYSNTGELFF. The genes are TRBV6-5 and TRBJ2-2; D gene unclear. V shed 0 bases and J shed 1 base, with 0 bases lying between them. The germline CDR1 and CDR2 sequences are MNHEY and SVGAGI. The CDR3 length is 13 residues.

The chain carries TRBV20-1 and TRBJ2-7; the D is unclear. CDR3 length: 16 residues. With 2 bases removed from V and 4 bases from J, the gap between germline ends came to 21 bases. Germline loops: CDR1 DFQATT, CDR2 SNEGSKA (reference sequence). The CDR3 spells CSARLFTGSSLYEQYF. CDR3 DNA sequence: TGCAGTGCTAGACTCTTCACTGGTTCTTCTCTGTACGAGCAGTACTTC.

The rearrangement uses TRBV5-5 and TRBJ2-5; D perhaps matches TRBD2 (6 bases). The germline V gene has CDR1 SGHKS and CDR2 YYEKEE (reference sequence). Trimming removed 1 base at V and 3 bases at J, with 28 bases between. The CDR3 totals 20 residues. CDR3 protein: CASSLTLSGTSNRLKETQYF. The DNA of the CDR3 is TGTGCCAGCAGCTTGACTCTATCCGGGACTTCGAACCGACTAAAAGAGACCCAGTACTTC.

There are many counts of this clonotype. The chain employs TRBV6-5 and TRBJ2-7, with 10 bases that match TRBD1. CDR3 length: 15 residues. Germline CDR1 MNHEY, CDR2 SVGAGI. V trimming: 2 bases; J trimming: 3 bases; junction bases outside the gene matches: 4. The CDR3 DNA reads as TGTGCCAGCAGTTACAACCGGGACAGGGGCTACGAGCAGTACTTC. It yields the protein CASSYNRDRGYEQYF.

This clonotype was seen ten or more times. The DNA of the CDR3 is TGTGCCAGCAGCTTTGGAGGAGGGGTAAACACAGATACGCAGTATTTT. This codes for CASSFGGGVNTDTQYF. V gene TRBV11-2 combines with J gene TRBJ2-3, with a possible D match to TRBD2 (6 bases). Germline CDR1 reads SGHAT; CDR2 reads FQNNGV. The CDR3 has 16 amino acids. Trimming took off 3 bases at V and 2 bases at J, with 15 bases between the two ends.

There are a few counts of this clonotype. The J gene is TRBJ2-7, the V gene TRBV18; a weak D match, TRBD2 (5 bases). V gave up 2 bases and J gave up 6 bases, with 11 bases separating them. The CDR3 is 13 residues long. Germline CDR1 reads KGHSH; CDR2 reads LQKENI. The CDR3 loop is CASSPGRGSEQYF. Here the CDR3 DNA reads TGTGCCAGCTCACCAGGACGGGGTTCCGAGCAGTACTTC.

The CDR3 bases are TGTGCCAGCAGCTTTGGCGGCACAGATACGCAGTATTTT. Protein product: CASSFGGTDTQYF. The V and J genes are TRBV7-6 and TRBJ2-3; D gene unclear. Trimming cost V 3 bases and J 1 base, with 5 bases left between them. The V gene's germline CDR1 is SGHVS and CDR2 FNYEAQ. This CDR3 comprises 13 residues.

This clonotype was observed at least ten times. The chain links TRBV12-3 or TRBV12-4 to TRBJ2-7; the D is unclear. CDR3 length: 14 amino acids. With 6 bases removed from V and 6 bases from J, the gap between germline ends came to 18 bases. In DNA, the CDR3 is TGTGCCAGCAGGGCCTCCTCTGGGTCCGGCGAGCAGTACTTC. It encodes CASRASSGSGEQYF.

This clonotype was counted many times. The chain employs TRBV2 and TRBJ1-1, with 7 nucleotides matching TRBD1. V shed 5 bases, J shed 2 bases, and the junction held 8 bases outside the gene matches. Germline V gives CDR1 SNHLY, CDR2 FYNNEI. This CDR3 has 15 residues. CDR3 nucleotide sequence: TGTGCCAGCAGTAGGTCGGGACAGATAAACACTGAAGCTTTCTTT. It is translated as CASSRSGQINTEAFF.

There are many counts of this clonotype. This CDR3 is CASSFAGQPQETQYF. The DNA of the CDR3 is TGTGCCAGCAGTTTTGCCGGACAGCCGCAAGAGACCCAGTACTTC. The chain carries TRBV12-3 or TRBV12-4 and TRBJ2-5, with D possibly being TRBD1 (6 bases). This CDR3 comprises 15 residues. V lost 3 bases and J 2 bases, leaving 13 bases between the germline ends.

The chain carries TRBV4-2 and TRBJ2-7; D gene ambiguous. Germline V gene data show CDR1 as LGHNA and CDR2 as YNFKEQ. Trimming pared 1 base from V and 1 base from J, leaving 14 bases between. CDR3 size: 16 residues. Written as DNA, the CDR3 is TGTGCCAGCAGCCAAGCTCTCTGGCTGACATCCTACGAGCAGTACTTC. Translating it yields CASSQALWLTSYEQYF.

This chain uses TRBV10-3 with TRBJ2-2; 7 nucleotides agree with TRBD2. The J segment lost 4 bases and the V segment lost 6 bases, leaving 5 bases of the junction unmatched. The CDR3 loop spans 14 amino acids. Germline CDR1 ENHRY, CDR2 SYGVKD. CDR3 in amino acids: CAIRRGSSTGELFF. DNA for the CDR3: TGTGCCATCAGGCGGGGGAGTTCCACCGGGGAGCTGTTTTTT.

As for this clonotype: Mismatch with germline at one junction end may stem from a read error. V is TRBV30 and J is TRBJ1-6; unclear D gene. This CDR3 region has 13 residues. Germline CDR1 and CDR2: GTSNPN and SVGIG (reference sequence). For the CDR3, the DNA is TGTGCATGGACTGGGCTTGGTAATTCACCCCTCCACTTT. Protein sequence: CAWTGLGNSPLHF.

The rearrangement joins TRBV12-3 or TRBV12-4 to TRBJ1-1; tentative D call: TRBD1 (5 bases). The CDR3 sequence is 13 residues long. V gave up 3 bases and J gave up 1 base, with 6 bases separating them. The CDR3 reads CASSLTENTEAFF. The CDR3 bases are TGTGCCAGCAGTTTGACAGAGAACACTGAAGCTTTCTTT.

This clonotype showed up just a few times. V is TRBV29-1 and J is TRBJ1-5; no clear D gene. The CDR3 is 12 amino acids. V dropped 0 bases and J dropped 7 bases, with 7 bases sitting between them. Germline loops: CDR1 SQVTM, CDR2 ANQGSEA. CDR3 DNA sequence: TGCAGCGTTGAAGAGGGCGGACAGCCCCAGCATTTT. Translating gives CSVEEGGQPQHF. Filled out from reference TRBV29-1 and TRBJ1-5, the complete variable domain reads SAVISQKPSRDICQRGTSLTIQCQVDSQVTMMFWYRQQPGQSLTLIATANQGSEATYESGFVIDKFPISRPNLTFSTLTVSNMSPEDSSIYLCSVEEGGQPQHFGDGTRLSIL.